Listed below are T cell receptor beta chains from one sample, sequenced in a study of blood T cells in healthy people across ages. Each CDR3 protein is one row after TCRdb ran MiXCR on the 5' RACE reads. The sample has fewer than 800,000 distinct CDR3 sequences, 25% seen once. These data were also filed under a second study, of T cells of mothers and their children.

Sequencing was done on a sample of blood. Every receptor here comes from a boy under 18 in good health. The CDR3 runs from the conserved cysteine through the conserved F or W. A D gene is named only where the DNA matches it firmly. A row's size may be missing; if present it is once, few, many or a size class.

>TRBJ2-7|.|TRBD2|TRBV27
CASSLTTSALYEQYF
TGTGCCAGCAGTTTAACGACTAGCGCACTCTACGAGCAGTACTTC
>TRBJ2-2|few|TRBD1|TRBV12-3/TRBV12-4
CATVGQGSNTGELFF
TGTGCCACTGTTGGACAGGGCTCGAACACCGGGGAGCTGTTTTTT
>TRBJ2-5|.|.|TRBV6-2/TRBV6-3
CASSSVLGEETQYF
TGTGCCAGCAGTTCCGTCCTAGGGGAAGAGACCCAGTACTTC
>TRBJ2-2|.|TRBD2|TRBV28
CASSLGGSGNTGELFF
TGTGCCAGCAGTTTAGGCGGGAGTGGGAACACCGGGGAGCTGTTTTTT
>TRBJ1-5|few|TRBD1|TRBV12-3/TRBV12-4
CASTDREWQPQHF
TGTGCCAGCACAGACAGGGAGTGGCAGCCCCAGCATTTT
>TRBJ2-2|few|.|TRBV29-1
CSTGLPNTGELFF
TGCAGCACCGGACTACCGAACACCGGGGAGCTGTTTTTT
>TRBJ2-5|few|.|TRBV7-2
CASSFRWETQYF
TGTGCCAGCAGCTTCCGGTGGGAGACCCAGTACTTC
>TRBJ2-7|.|.|TRBV29-1
CSVGQSEQYF
TGCAGCGTGGGACAAAGCGAGCAGTACTTC
>TRBJ2-5|few|TRBD1|TRBV4-1
CASSQDWDRLETQYF
TGCGCCAGCAGCCAAGATTGGGACAGACTAGAGACCCAGTACTTC
>TRBJ1-1|.|TRBD1|TRBV18
CASSPRWRPPGQGGTEAFF
TGTGCCAGCTCACCAAGGTGGAGGCCCCCGGGACAGGGGGGCACTGAAGCTTTCTTT
>TRBJ1-1|few|.|TRBV7-9
CASSPKDSSNTEAFF
TGTGCCAGCAGCCCCAAAGACAGCTCGAACACTGAAGCTTTCTTT
>TRBJ2-4|few|.|TRBV7-2
CASSSSENIQYF
TGTGCCAGCAGCTCATCTGAAAACATTCAGTACTTC
>TRBJ2-7|few|.|TRBV11-2
CASSLASWLGREQYF
TGTGCCAGCAGCTTAGCTTCTTGGCTTGGGCGGGAGCAGTACTTC
>TRBJ2-7|few|TRBD1|TRBV20-1
CSARGRGQGSYEQYF
TGCAGTGCTAGAGGCCGCGGACAGGGATCCTACGAGCAGTACTTC
>TRBJ2-7|.|.|TRBV28
CASSFRGDYYEQYF
TGTGCCAGCAGTTTCAGGGGGGATTACTACGAGCAGTACTTC
>TRBJ2-7|.|TRBD1|TRBV4-1
CASSQVGRGSSYEQYF
TGCGCCAGCAGCCAAGTCGGCAGGGGGAGCTCCTACGAGCAGTACTTC
>TRBJ2-3|few|.|TRBV6-2/TRBV6-3
CASSPFLRDLRTDTQYF
TGTGCCAGCAGTCCGTTTCTCCGGGACTTACGCACAGATACGCAGTATTTT
>TRBJ2-5|few|.|TRBV20-1
CSANYAGEKYQETQYF
TGCAGTGCTAATTACGCAGGGGAAAAGTACCAAGAGACCCAGTACTTC
>TRBJ2-4|few|.|TRBV6-5
CASSYGAVGGKNIQYF
TGTGCCAGCAGTTACGGGGCAGTTGGGGGCAAAAACATTCAGTACTTC
>TRBJ2-1|few|.|TRBV25-1
CASSAPTGGGYNEQFF
TGTGCCAGCAGTGCACCAACAGGGGGGGGGTACAATGAGCAGTTCTTC
>TRBJ2-1|.|TRBD2|TRBV29-1
CSVPGASGSVYEQFF
TGCAGCGTTCCTGGCGCTAGCGGGAGTGTCTATGAGCAGTTCTTC
>TRBJ2-5|once|TRBD2|TRBV9
CASSVAPVRELAGGSRQETQYF
TGTGCCAGCAGCGTAGCCCCAGTGAGAGAACTAGCGGGAGGAAGTCGTCAAGAGACCCAGTACTTC